The rows below give T cell receptor beta chains drawn from one sample of a study of blood T cell repertoires in COVID-19. TCRdb keeps only in-frame clones here, not all; method: immunoSEQ multiplex PCR. The sample has some 160,000 clones, around 81% seen once. Input material: peripheral blood. All receptors derive from a man aged 70-80 years who had recovered from COVID-19. CDR3s include the opening cysteine and the closing phenylalanine or tryptophan. D genes are given only for firm matches. The listing skips clone size in some rows; elsewhere it reads once, few, many or a size class.

cdr3_aa	cdr3_nt	clone_size	v_call	cdr3_length	j_call	d_call
CASSVTGGAGANVLTF	TGTGCCAGCAGCGTGACGGGAGGAGCTGGGGCCAACGTCCTGACTTTC	NA	TRBV9	16	TRBJ2-6	TRBD2
CASGLQGSEQFF	TGTGCTAGTGGTTTGCAGGGGAGCGAGCAGTTCTTC	NA	TRBV12-5	12	TRBJ2-1	NA
CASSLATSGSYNEQFF	TGCGCCAGCAGCTTGGCTACTAGCGGGAGTTACAATGAGCAGTTCTTC	NA	TRBV5-1	16	TRBJ2-1	TRBD2
CASSERGNDYNEQFF	TGTGCCAGCAGCGAAAGGGGTAACGACTACAATGAGCAGTTCTTC	NA	TRBV5-6	15	TRBJ2-1	NA
CASSISGTGERKLFF	TGCGCCAGCAGCATTTCCGGGACAGGGGAAAGGAAACTGTTTTTT	NA	TRBV5-1	15	TRBJ1-4	TRBD1
CASSLSGGYEQYF	TGTGCCAGCAGCTTAAGCGGGGGCTACGAGCAGTACTTC	NA	TRBV7-9	13	TRBJ2-7	TRBD2
CASSLGRGGPISSEAFF	TGCGCCAGCAGCTTGGGGCGCGGGGGTCCGATAAGTTCTGAAGCTTTCTTT	few	TRBV5-1	17	TRBJ1-1	NA
CASPTGAVNTEAFF	TGTGCCAGTCCCACAGGGGCCGTGAACACTGAAGCTTTCTTT	NA	TRBV19	14	TRBJ1-1	TRBD1
CASSYSIGATEAFF	TGTGCCAGCAGTTACTCAATAGGGGCCACTGAAGCTTTCTTT	NA	TRBV6-5	14	TRBJ1-1	NA
CASSLSRGMGTGELFF	TGTGCCAGCAGTTTATCTAGGGGCATGGGCACCGGGGAGCTGTTTTTT	once	TRBV28	16	TRBJ2-2	NA
CASGDRVGYTF	TGTGCCAGCGGAGACAGGGTCGGCTACACCTTC	NA	TRBV25-1	11	TRBJ1-2	TRBD1
CASSLEEAGANVLTF	TGTGCCAGCAGCCTGGAGGAGGCTGGGGCCAACGTCCTGACTTTC	NA	TRBV25-1	15	TRBJ2-6	NA